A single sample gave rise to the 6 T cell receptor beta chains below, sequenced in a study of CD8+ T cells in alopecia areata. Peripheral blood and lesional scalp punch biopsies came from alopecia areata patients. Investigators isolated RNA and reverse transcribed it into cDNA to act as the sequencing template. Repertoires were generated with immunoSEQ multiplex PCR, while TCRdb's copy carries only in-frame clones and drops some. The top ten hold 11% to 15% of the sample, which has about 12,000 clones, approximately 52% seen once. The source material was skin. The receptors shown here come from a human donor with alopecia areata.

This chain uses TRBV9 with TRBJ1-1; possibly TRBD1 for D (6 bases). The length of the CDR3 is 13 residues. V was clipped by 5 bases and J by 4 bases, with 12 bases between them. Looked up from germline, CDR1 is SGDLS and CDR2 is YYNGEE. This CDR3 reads CASSKRGPTEAFF. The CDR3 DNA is TGTGCCAGCAGTAAACGGGGGCCCACTGAAGCTTTCTTT.

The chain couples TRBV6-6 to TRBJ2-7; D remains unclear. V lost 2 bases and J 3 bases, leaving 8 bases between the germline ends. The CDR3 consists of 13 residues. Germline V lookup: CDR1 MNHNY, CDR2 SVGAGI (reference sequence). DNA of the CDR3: TGTGCCAGCAGTTACACGGAAGTCTACGAGCAGTACTTC. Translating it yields CASSYTEVYEQYF.

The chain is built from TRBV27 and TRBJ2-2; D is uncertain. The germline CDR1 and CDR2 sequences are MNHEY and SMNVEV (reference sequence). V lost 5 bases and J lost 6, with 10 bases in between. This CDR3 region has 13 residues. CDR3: CASSLNWAGELFF. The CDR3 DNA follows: TGTGCCAGCAGTCTAAACTGGGCCGGGGAGCTGTTTTTT.

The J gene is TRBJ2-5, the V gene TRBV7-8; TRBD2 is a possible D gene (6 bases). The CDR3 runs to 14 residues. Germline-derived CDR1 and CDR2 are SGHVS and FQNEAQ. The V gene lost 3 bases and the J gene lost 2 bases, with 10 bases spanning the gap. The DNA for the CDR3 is TGTGCCAGCAGCTTGGGGCGGGGACAAGAGACCCAGTACTTC. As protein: CASSLGRGQETQYF.

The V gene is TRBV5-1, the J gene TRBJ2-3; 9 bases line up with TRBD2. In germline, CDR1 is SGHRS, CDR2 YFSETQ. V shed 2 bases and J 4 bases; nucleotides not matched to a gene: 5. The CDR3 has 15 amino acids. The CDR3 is CASSLRLAASDTQYF. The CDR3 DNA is TGCGCCAGCAGCTTACGACTAGCGGCTTCAGATACGCAGTATTTT.

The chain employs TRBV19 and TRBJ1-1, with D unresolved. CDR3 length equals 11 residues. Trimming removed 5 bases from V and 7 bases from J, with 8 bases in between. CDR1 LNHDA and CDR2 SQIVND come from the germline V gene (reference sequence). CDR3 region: CASSQRVEAFF. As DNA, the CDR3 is TGTGCCAGTAGTCAACGGGTTGAAGCTTTCTTT.